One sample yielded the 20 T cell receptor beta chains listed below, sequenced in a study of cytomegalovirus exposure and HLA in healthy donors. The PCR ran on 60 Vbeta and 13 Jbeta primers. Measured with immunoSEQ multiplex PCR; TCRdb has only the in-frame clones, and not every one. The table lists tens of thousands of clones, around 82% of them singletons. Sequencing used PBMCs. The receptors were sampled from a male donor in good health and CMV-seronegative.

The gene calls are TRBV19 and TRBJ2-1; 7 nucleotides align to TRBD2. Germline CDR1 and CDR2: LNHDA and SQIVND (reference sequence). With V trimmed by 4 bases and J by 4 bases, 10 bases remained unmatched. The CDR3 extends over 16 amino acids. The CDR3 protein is CASSNPGGPSYNEQFF. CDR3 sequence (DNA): TGTGCCAGTAGTAACCCGGGAGGTCCCTCTTACAATGAGCAGTTCTTC.

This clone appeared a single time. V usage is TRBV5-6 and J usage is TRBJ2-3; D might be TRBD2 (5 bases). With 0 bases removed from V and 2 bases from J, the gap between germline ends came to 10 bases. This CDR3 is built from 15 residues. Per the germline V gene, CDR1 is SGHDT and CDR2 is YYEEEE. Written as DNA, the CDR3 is TGTGCCAGCAGCTTGGGTGGAGGAAACACAGATACGCAGTATTTT. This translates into CASSLGGGNTDTQYF.

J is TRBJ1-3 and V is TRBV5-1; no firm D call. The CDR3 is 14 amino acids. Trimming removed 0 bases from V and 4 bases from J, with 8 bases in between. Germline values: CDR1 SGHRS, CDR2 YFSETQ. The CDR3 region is CASSLVPGGNTIYF. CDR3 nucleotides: TGCGCCAGCAGCTTGGTTCCAGGAGGAAACACCATATATTTT. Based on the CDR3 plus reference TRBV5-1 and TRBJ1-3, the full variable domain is KAGVTQTPRYLIKTRGQQVTLSCSPISGHRSVSWYQQTPGQGLQFLFEYFSETQRNKGNFPGRFSGRQFSNSRSEMNVSTLELGDSALYLCASSLVPGGNTIYFGEGSWLTVV.

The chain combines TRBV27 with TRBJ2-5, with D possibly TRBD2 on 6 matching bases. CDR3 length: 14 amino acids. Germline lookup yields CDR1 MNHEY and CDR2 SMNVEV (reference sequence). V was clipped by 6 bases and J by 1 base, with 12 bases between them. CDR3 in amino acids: CASSGLATQETQYF. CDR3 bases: TGTGCCAGCAGCGGCCTAGCGACCCAAGAGACCCAGTACTTC.

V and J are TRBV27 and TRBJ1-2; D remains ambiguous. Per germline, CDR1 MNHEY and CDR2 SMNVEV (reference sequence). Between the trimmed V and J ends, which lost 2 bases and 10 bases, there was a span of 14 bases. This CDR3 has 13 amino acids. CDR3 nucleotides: TGTGCCAGCAGTTTAGGGCGCCTGGGTGACTACACCTTC. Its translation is CASSLGRLGDYTF.

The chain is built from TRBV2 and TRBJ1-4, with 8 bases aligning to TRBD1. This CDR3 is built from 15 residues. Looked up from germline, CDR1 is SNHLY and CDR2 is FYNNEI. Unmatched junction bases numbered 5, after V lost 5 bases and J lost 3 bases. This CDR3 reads CASSRQGRANEKLFF. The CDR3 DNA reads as TGTGCCAGCAGTCGACAGGGGCGAGCTAATGAAAAACTGTTTTTT.

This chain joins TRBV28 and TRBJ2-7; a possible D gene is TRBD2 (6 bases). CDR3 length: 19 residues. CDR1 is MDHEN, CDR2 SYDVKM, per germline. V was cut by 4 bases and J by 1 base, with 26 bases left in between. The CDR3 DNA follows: TGTGCCAGCAGTTACCATCTAGGGTTAGCGGTAGAACGGTCCTACGAGCAGTACTTC. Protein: CASSYHLGLAVERSYEQYF.

The CDR3 region has the DNA TGTGCCAGCAGTCCCCTCGGCAGGGTTATCTACGAGCAGTACTTC. It specifies CASSPLGRVIYEQYF. V is TRBV6-5 and J is TRBJ2-7, with D possibly being TRBD1 (5 bases). The V and J ends lost 5 bases and 3 bases respectively, with 17 bases between them. CDR1 and CDR2 from the germline V gene are MNHEY and SVGAGI. The CDR3 is 15 amino acids.

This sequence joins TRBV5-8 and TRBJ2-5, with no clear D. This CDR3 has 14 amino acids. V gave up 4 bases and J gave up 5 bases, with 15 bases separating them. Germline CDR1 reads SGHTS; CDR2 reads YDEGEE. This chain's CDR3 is CASSQQKLRETQYF. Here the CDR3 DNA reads TGTGCCAGCAGCCAACAGAAATTAAGGGAGACCCAGTACTTC.

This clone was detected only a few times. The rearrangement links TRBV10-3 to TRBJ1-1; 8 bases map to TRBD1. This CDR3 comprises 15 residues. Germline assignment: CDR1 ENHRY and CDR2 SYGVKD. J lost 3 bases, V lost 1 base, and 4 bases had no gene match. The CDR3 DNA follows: TGTGCCATCAGTGAGTTAAACAGGGGGTACACTGAAGCTTTCTTT. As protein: CAISELNRGYTEAFF.

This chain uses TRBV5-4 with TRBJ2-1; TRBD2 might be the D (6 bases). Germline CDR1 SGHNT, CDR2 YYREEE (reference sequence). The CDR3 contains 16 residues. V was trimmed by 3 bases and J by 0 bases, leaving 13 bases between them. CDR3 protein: CASSSRAGVSYNEQFF. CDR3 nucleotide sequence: TGTGCCAGCAGCTCCAGAGCGGGTGTCTCCTACAATGAGCAGTTCTTC.

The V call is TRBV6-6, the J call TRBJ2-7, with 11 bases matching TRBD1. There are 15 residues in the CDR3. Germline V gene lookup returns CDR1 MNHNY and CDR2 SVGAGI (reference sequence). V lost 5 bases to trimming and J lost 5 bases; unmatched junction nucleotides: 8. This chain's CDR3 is CASSVFGQGANEQYF. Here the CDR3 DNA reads TGTGCCAGCAGTGTTTTTGGACAGGGGGCTAACGAGCAGTACTTC.

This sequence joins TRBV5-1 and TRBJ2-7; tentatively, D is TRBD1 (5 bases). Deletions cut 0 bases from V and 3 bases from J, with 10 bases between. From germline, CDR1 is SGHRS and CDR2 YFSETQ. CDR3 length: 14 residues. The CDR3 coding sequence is TGCGCCAGCAGCTTGGAAGGGGCCCTCTACGAGCAGTACTTC. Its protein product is CASSLEGALYEQYF.

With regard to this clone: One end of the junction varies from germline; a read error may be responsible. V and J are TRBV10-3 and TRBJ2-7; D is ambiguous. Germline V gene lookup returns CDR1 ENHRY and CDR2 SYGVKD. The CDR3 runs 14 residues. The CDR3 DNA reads TGTGCCACCAGTGAACCCACGAGCTCCTACGAGCAGTACTTC. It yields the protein CATSEPTSSYEQYF.

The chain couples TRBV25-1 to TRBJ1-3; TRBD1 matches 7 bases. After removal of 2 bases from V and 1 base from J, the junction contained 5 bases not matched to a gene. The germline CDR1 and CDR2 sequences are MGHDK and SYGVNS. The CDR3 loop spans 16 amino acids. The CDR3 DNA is TGTGCCAGCAGTGAACCGGGACAGCTTTCTGGAAACACCATATATTTT. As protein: CASSEPGQLSGNTIYF.

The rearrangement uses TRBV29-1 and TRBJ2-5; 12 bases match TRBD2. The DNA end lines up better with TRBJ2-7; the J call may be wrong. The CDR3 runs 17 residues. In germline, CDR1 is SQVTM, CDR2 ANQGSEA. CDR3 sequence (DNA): TGCAGCGTTGTGGGGGCTAGCGGGAGGGCAAGCTCCTACGAGCAGTACTTC. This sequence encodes CSVVGASGRASSYEQYF.

CDR3 coding DNA: TGTGCCAGCAGTTACGAGAAAAGCTCCTATAATTCACCCCTCCACTTT. Its translation: CASSYEKSSYNSPLHF. The chain uses TRBV6-5 and TRBJ1-6; no firm D call. The V end lost 2 bases, the J end lost 0 bases, and 8 bases lay between the germline ends. CDR3 length equals 16 residues. Germline V gene lookup returns CDR1 MNHEY and CDR2 SVGAGI.

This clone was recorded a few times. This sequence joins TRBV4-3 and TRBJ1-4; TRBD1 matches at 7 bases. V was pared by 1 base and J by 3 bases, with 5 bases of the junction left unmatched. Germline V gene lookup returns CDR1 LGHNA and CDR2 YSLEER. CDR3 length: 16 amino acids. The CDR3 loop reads CASSQVGGQPNEKLFF. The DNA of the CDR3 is TGCGCCAGCAGCCAAGTCGGGGGACAGCCTAATGAAAAACTGTTTTTT.

CDR3 DNA: TGTGCCAGCAGCACCGGGACAGGAATCTACGAGCAGTACTTC. Amino acids: CASSTGTGIYEQYF. This sequence joins TRBV6-5 and TRBJ2-7; 8 bases match TRBD1. With 6 bases clipped from V and 3 bases from J, the junction kept 7 bases outside the gene matches. Germline assignment: CDR1 MNHEY and CDR2 SVGAGI. The CDR3 runs 14 residues.

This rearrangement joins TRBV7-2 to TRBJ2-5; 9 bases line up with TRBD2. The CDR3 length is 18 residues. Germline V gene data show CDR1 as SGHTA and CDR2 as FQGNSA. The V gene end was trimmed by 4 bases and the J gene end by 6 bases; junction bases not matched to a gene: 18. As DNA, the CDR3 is TGTGCCAGCAGCTCCCCCCGTGAAGGCGGGGGGGCCGGGAAGACCCAGTACTTC. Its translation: CASSSPREGGGAGKTQYF.